This is a list of T cell receptor beta chains from one sample in a study of cytomegalovirus exposure and HLA in healthy donors. The repertoire was sequenced with immunoSEQ multiplex PCR; TCRdb's copy has only in-frame clones and lacks some. Found here are approximately 140,000 clones, about 60% of them singletons; the top ten hold about 7.1%. The specimen sequenced was PBMCs. The receptor set was obtained from an older woman in good health and CMV-seropositive. Both conserved end residues are trimmed from each CDR3. Each record gives: V gene, CDR3 length, CDR3 protein.

TRBV6-1 | 14 | ASSESPGTSTYEQY
TRBV28 | 10 | ASLDRDNEQF
TRBV27 | 10 | ASSLLNQPQH
TRBV4-3 | 15 | ASSQDRETSGSYEQY
TRBV5-1 | 14 | ASSRVGQGSGTEAF
TRBV28 | 12 | ASSFDRGSEKLF
TRBV19 | 11 | ASSIGFSREQY
TRBV9 | 12 | ASSLSPVRETQY
TRBV25-1 | 11 | ASSASGIGELF
TRBV11-2 | 15 | ASSLATGTNAYNEQF
TRBV5-1 | 15 | ASSAAGTGFSYNEQF
TRBV2 | 12 | ASRRQGGSYEQY
TRBV6-5 | 12 | ASRPTGTGNTIY
TRBV7-7 | 19 | ASSLPLRPAGDLRSYNEQF
TRBV11-2 | 12 | ASSLERQGGGYT
TRBV6-5 | 14 | ASSYFATQGYNEQF
TRBV28 | 19 | ASSFSLGTSGRGFSGDTQY
TRBV15 | 11 | ATSRDRDETQY
TRBV4-2 | 14 | ASSQEGGRAFNEQF
TRBV7-2 | 15 | ASSLRSGRGSSYEQY
TRBV28 | 11 | ASSPGTGHGYT
TRBV28 | 12 | ASSLFGSGYGYT
TRBV15 | 11 | ATSTQGSYGYT
TRBV6-6 | 12 | ASSDSGSSYEQY
TRBV30 | 10 | AWGQYNSPLH
TRBV27 | 11 | ASSSGFNQPQH
TRBV28 | 14 | ASSDPDRGWNQPQH
TRBV7-2 | 13 | ASSSQGAQREKLF
TRBV4-1 | 14 | ASSPGQGALSWEQY
TRBV5-1 | 15 | ASSLASGTGRGDTQY
TRBV2 | 14 | ASSGTMVFSNQPQH
TRBV7-6 | 16 | ASSLDLLAGPNTGELF
TRBV25-1 | 12 | ASVTGVRDTEAF
TRBV4-2 | 13 | ASSQEGGAKNIQY
TRBV19 | 12 | ASSLIDRNTEAF
TRBV19 | 13 | ASSTRDSPFYEQY
TRBV28 | 14 | ASSRSGTGRSYGYT
TRBV9 | 14 | ASSGGTSGVADTQY
TRBV18 | 11 | ASSPPSYNEQF
TRBV5-1 | 11 | ASSFTGVDEQY
TRBV4-2 | 12 | ASSQGQGGEKLF
TRBV6-1 | 11 | ASSEGSGEKLF
TRBV30 | 12 | AWSVGQGVQPQH
TRBV18 | 11 | ASSLGSGTEAF
TRBV4-1 | 13 | ASSQDPGLAYEQY
TRBV28 | 13 | ASSEDGGRRNEQY
TRBV9 | 13 | ASSVGLAITDTQY
TRBV5-6 | 16 | ASSLGLASGTGISSWF
TRBV4-2 | 13 | ASSRAFGRADEQF
TRBV28 | 11 | ASSLRLNYEQY
TRBV19 | 11 | ASSYSGNTEAF